This T cell receptor beta chain was obtained from a study of shared clonotypes between healthy human individuals. About the research overall: The composition of the donors was a couple of women and a few men aged 18 to 49. General study results and limits: Non-shared clonotypes were found to have lower generation probabilities than the clonotypes that were shared by all four of the sorted-subset donors.

Note on this clone: What it binds is unknown.

Healthy HIV-negative adults without recent acute infections or vaccinations served as donors. As originally analysed: ImmunoSEQ output held junction-only sequences without quality scores, so filtering differed. Sequencing was performed with immunoSEQ multiplex PCR; in TCRdb, only in-frame clones are kept and a portion is missing. Clone size and the V and J calls come from that table; the DNA yielded D and trimming. The sample yields 2 million to 2.5 million clones, around 92% seen once. Per germline, CDR1 SQVTM and CDR2 ANQGSEA. The CDR3 is 13 residues long. Deletions cut 7 bases from V and 2 bases from J, with 15 bases between.

Source material: naive CD4+ T cells from PBMCs. Subset indicated: CD45RA+ positively selected. The TCR originated in a young man in good health. Some clones in this sample may be carry-over from other donors' samples. The chain joins TRBV29-1 to TRBJ2-7; possibly TRBD2 for D (5 bases). CDR3 bases: TGCAGCGCAAACACGGAGGTCACCTACGAGCAGTACTTC. Its translation is CSANTEVTYEQYF.